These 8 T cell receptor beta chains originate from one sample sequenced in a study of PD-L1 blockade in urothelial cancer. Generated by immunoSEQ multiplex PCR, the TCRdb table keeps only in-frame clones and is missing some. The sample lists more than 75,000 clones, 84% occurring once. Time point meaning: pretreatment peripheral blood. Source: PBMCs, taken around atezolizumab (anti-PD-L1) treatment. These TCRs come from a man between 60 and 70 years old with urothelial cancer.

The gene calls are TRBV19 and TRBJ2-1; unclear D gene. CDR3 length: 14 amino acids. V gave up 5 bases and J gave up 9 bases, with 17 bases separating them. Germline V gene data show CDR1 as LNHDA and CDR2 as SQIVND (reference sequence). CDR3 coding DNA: TGTGCCAGTAGTCCACCGACTGAGCCGCGTGAGCAGTTCTTC. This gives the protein CASSPPTEPREQFF.

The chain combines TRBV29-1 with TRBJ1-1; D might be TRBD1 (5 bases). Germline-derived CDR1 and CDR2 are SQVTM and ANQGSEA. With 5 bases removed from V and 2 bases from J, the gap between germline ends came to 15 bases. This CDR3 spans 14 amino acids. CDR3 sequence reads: CSVSRVGLNTEAFF. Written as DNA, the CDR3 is TGCAGCGTTAGTAGGGTGGGGCTTAACACTGAAGCTTTCTTT.

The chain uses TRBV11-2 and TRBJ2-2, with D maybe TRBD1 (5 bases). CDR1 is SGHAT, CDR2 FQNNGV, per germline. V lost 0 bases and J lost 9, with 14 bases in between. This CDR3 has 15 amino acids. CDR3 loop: CASSLEPRVVRELFF. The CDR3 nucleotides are TGTGCCAGCAGCTTAGAACCCAGGGTTGTGAGGGAGCTGTTTTTT.

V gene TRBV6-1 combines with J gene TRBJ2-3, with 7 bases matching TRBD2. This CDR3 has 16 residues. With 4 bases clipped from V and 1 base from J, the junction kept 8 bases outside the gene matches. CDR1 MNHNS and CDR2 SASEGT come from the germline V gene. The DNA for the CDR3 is TGTGCCAGCAGTGGCGGACGGGGGGTTCGCACAGATACGCAGTATTTT. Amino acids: CASSGGRGVRTDTQYF.

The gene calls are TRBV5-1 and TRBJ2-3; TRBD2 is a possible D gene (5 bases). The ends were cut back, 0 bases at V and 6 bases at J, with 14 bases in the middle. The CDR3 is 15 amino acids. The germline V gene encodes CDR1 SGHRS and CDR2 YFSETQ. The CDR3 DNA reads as TGCGCCAGCAGCTTGGAGGCGGGCCTTGGGGATACGCAGTATTTT. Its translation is CASSLEAGLGDTQYF. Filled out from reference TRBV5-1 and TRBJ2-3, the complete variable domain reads KAGVTQTPRYLIKTRGQQVTLSCSPISGHRSVSWYQQTPGQGLQFLFEYFSETQRNKGNFPGRFSGRQFSNSRSEMNVSTLELGDSALYLCASSLEAGLGDTQYFGPGTRLTVL.

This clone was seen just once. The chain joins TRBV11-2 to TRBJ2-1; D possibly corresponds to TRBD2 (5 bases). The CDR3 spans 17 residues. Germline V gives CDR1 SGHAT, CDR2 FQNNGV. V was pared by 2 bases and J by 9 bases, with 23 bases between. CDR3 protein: CASSLPLRDGRGSEQFF. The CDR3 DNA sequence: TGTGCCAGCAGCTTACCCCTTCGTGACGGGCGTGGGAGTGAGCAGTTCTTC.

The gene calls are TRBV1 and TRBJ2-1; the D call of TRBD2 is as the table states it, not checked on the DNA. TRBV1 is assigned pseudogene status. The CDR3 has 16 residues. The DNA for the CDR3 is TGCACCAGCAGCCATAGCGGGAGACCCTCCTACAATGAGCAGTTCTTC. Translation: CTSSHSGRPSYNEQFF.

CDR3 sequence reads: CAWSGQGIYGYTF. In DNA, the CDR3 is TGTGCCTGGAGTGGGCAGGGCATCTATGGCTACACCTTC. This chain links TRBV30 with TRBJ1-2; tentative D call: TRBD1 (5 bases). This CDR3 has 13 amino acids. Germline V CDR1 and CDR2: GTSNPN, SVGIG (reference sequence). Trimming cost V 1 base and J 4 bases, with 10 bases left between them.